These T cell receptor beta chains were read from a single sample in a study of tumor-infiltrating lymphocytes in primary liver carcinoma. TCRdb itself ran the multiplex PCR reads through MiXCR, one entry per CDR3 protein. Of roughly 70,000 distinct CDR3 sequences listed, roughly two thirds are singletons. Sequenced input: liver tumor tissue from sampling region 4. These receptors all stem from a man in his forties or fifties with primary liver carcinoma and hepatitis B virus infection. The CDR3 runs from the conserved cysteine through the conserved F or W. Fields, in order: CDR3 DNA, CDR3 protein, J gene, D gene, clone size, V gene. The D gene is left open where the match is weak. For some rows the clone size is stated as once, few or many, or as a class when expanded; others skip it.

DNA: TGTGCCAGCGACGGTTTTGAGGGGAGCACAGATACGCAGTATTTT
CDR3: CASDGFEGSTDTQYF
J: TRBJ2-3
D: NA
size: NA
V: TRBV4-2

DNA: TGCAGCATTGAGATAACAGGGGCCCGGGAGCTGTTTTTT
CDR3: CSIEITGARELFF
J: TRBJ2-2
D: TRBD1
size: NA
V: TRBV29-1

DNA: TGTGCTAGCAGCCATGCGGGACTAGCGCTGAACAATGAGCAGTTCTTC
CDR3: CASSHAGLALNNEQFF
J: TRBJ2-1
D: TRBD2
size: NA
V: TRBV4-3

DNA: TGTGCCACCAGTTCCCTGACAGGGGTTTCCGGGGAGCTGTTTTTT
CDR3: CATSSLTGVSGELFF
J: TRBJ2-2
D: TRBD1
size: few
V: TRBV6-6

DNA: TGTGCCACCAGTGGGAGGGGAACGACTAGCACAGATACGCAGTATTTT
CDR3: CATSGRGTTSTDTQYF
J: TRBJ2-3
D: NA
size: NA
V: TRBV24-1

DNA: TGTGCCAGCAGCCAACGGTCCGGGGCCTCCGGGGATACGCAGTATTTT
CDR3: CASSQRSGASGDTQYF
J: TRBJ2-3
D: NA
size: NA
V: TRBV4-2

DNA: TGTGTCAGCAGTCCCGGGACTAGCAGGGGTGAACAGTTCTTC
CDR3: CVSSPGTSRGEQFF
J: TRBJ2-1
D: TRBD2
size: NA
V: TRBV6-5

DNA: TGTGCCACCAGTGGAGACCATGGGGTAGACACTGAAGCTTTCTTT
CDR3: CATSGDHGVDTEAFF
J: TRBJ1-1
D: NA
size: NA
V: TRBV6-1

DNA: TGTACCAGCAGCCGACCCTGGGCAGGGCCCTTATCTGGGGCCAACGTCCTGACTTTC
CDR3: CTSSRPWAGPLSGANVLTF
J: TRBJ2-6
D: NA
size: few
V: TRBV6-5

DNA: TGTGCCAGCAGCCAAACTCCTCGCGGGGGGAAAGAAATTCAGTACTTC
CDR3: CASSQTPRGGKEIQYF
J: TRBJ2-5
D: TRBD2
size: NA
V: TRBV11-2

DNA: TGCAGCGTTGTCGGACAGATCAATCGGCCCCAGGATTTT
CDR3: CSVVGQINRPQDF
J: TRBJ1-5
D: NA
size: NA
V: TRBV29-1

DNA: TGTGCCAGCACCTACCCGACCCGAGATGCGCAGTATTTT
CDR3: CASTYPTRDAQYF
J: TRBJ2-3
D: NA
size: NA
V: TRBV6-2/TRBV6-3

DNA: TGTGCCAGCAGCCCGAGGATAGCGGGAGGAGGAACTAGCACAGATACGCAGTATTTT
CDR3: CASSPRIAGGGTSTDTQYF
J: TRBJ2-3
D: TRBD2
size: NA
V: TRBV9

DNA: TGTGCCAGCACTCCCATAGGGGCGGGCGGGGAGCTGTTTTTT
CDR3: CASTPIGAGGELFF
J: TRBJ2-2
D: NA
size: NA
V: TRBV6-5

DNA: TGCGCCAGCAGCACAGGTTACACCGGGGAGCTGTTTTTT
CDR3: CASSTGYTGELFF
J: TRBJ2-2
D: NA
size: few
V: TRBV5-1

DNA: TGCAGCGTTGAAAGCACAGATACACAGTATTTT
CDR3: CSVESTDTQYF
J: TRBJ2-3
D: NA
size: once
V: TRBV29-1

DNA: TGTGCCGTCACTAGCGGGAGAGAAATCTACGAGCAGTACTTC
CDR3: CAVTSGREIYEQYF
J: TRBJ2-7
D: TRBD2
size: many
V: TRBV28

DNA: TGTAGCGTTACGGGGAAATCTTCACAAGAGACCCAGTACTTC
CDR3: CSVTGKSSQETQYF
J: TRBJ2-5
D: NA
size: NA
V: TRBV29-1

DNA: TGTCCCAGCAGCCTAGAGGACAGGGGAGGTCAGCCCTATCATTTT
CDR3: CPSSLEDRGGQPYHF
J: TRBJ1-5
D: TRBD1
size: NA
V: TRBV11-2

DNA: TGTGCCAGCAGCTTAGGGCCGGCACGTGAAAGCCCCTACGAGCAGTACTTC
CDR3: CASSLGPARESPYEQYF
J: TRBJ2-7
D: NA
size: NA
V: TRBV11-1

DNA: TGTGCCAGCAGCGTAGGTGGGGGACGCACCGGGGAGCTGTCTTTT
CDR3: CASSVGGGRTGELSF
J: TRBJ2-2
D: NA
size: NA
V: TRBV9

DNA: TGTGCCAGCAGTATACAGGGCTCTGGAAACACCATATATTTT
CDR3: CASSIQGSGNTIYF
J: TRBJ1-3
D: NA
size: many
V: TRBV12-3/TRBV12-4

DNA: TGTGCCTGTAACACAGGGGGGACTACTGAAGCTTTCTTT
CDR3: CACNTGGTTEAFF
J: TRBJ1-1
D: TRBD1
size: NA
V: TRBV6-6

DNA: TGTGCCAACAGCCAAACTCCTCGGGGGAAAGAGACCCAGTACTTC
CDR3: CANSQTPRGKETQYF
J: TRBJ2-5
D: NA
size: NA
V: TRBV11-2

DNA: TGTGCCAGTAACTCAAGAGGCTCTTTCAGCCTCTACGAGCAATACTTC
CDR3: CASNSRGSFSLYEQYF
J: TRBJ2-7
D: NA
size: NA
V: TRBV11-1

DNA: TGTATCAGCAGCCAAGATCGAGGGGGCCACGAGCGGTACTTC
CDR3: CISSQDRGGHERYF
J: TRBJ2-7
D: TRBD1
size: NA
V: TRBV4-2

DNA: TGTACCAGCAGCTTAGAGCTCCTAGGGGGAATAAATGAGGAGTTCTTC
CDR3: CTSSLELLGGINEEFF
J: TRBJ2-1
D: NA
size: NA
V: TRBV11-2

DNA: TGCGCCAGCAGCTCTACAGGGTTTGGCACTGAAGCTTTCTTT
CDR3: CASSSTGFGTEAFF
J: TRBJ1-1
D: NA
size: many
V: TRBV5-1

DNA: TGTGCCAGCAGTGAAGTCAGGGACACTAAAGCTTTCTTT
CDR3: CASSEVRDTKAFF
J: TRBJ1-1
D: NA
size: few
V: TRBV6-1

DNA: TGTGCCACCGGGAGCTCTGGGGTCAACGTCCTGACTTTC
CDR3: CATGSSGVNVLTF
J: TRBJ2-6
D: NA
size: NA
V: TRBV2

DNA: TGTGCCGTCACCTTAGATCAGCGCGGCTTCCAGTACTTC
CDR3: CAVTLDQRGFQYF
J: TRBJ2-5
D: NA
size: NA
V: TRBV11-2

DNA: TGTGCCAGCGGGAGCGGGGATGAGCGGTTCTTC
CDR3: CASGSGDERFF
J: TRBJ2-1
D: TRBD2
size: NA
V: TRBV6-5

DNA: TGTGCCTTCAGTGTGTATGAGGGCGATCAGCCCCGGTATTTT
CDR3: CAFSVYEGDQPRYF
J: TRBJ1-5
D: NA
size: once
V: TRBV10-3

DNA: TGTGTCAGCACTTTAGACAGACAGGGAAGCACAGATACGCAGTATTTT
CDR3: CVSTLDRQGSTDTQYF
J: TRBJ2-3
D: TRBD1
size: NA
V: TRBV12-3/TRBV12-4

DNA: TGTGCCATCCTGAACTGGGCAAACACTGAAGCTTTCTTT
CDR3: CAILNWANTEAFF
J: TRBJ1-1
D: NA
size: NA
V: TRBV28

DNA: TGTGCCAGCAGCCACCGGGACAGATGCACAGATACGCAATATTTT
CDR3: CASSHRDRCTDTQYF
J: TRBJ2-3
D: TRBD1
size: NA
V: TRBV5-4

DNA: TGCGCCAGCAACGATCTGGACGGGGAGTTAACCGGGGAGATGTTTTTT
CDR3: CASNDLDGELTGEMFF
J: TRBJ2-2
D: NA
size: NA
V: TRBV4-1

DNA: TGTGCCAGCAGCTTAGGTGGGGGGGACCAAGAGACCCAGTACTTC
CDR3: CASSLGGGDQETQYF
J: TRBJ2-5
D: TRBD2
size: NA
V: TRBV11-2

DNA: TGTGCCTGCAGCTTCGACACGGATAATGAGCAGTTCTTC
CDR3: CACSFDTDNEQFF
J: TRBJ2-1
D: NA
size: once
V: TRBV11-1

DNA: TGCGCCAGCAGCTCGAAGACTAAGGGAGAGACCCAGTACTTC
CDR3: CASSSKTKGETQYF
J: TRBJ2-5
D: NA
size: NA
V: TRBV5-5

DNA: TGTGCCAGCGGGTGGGACTACAGACCCTACGGGCAGTACTTC
CDR3: CASGWDYRPYGQYF
J: TRBJ2-7
D: TRBD2
size: NA
V: TRBV5-4

DNA: TGTGTCAGCAGTTGCGAGGTACCCTACGAGCAGTACTTC
CDR3: CVSSCEVPYEQYF
J: TRBJ2-7
D: NA
size: few
V: TRBV6-2/TRBV6-3

DNA: TGTGCCAGCAGTTACCCCGCTTACGAGCAGTACTTC
CDR3: CASSYPAYEQYF
J: TRBJ2-7
D: NA
size: once
V: TRBV6-2/TRBV6-3

DNA: TGTGCCAGCAGCATGGGGACAGGAGAGTCCTACGAGCAGTACTTC
CDR3: CASSMGTGESYEQYF
J: TRBJ2-7
D: TRBD1
size: NA
V: TRBV12-3/TRBV12-4

DNA: TGTGCCAGCAGTGAAGGGACTAGCGGGAGCAATGAGCAGTTCTTC
CDR3: CASSEGTSGSNEQFF
J: TRBJ2-1
D: TRBD2
size: NA
V: TRBV6-1

DNA: TGTGCCCTACAACAGGGGCGGAACACTGAAGCTTTCTTT
CDR3: CALQQGRNTEAFF
J: TRBJ1-1
D: TRBD1
size: few
V: TRBV6-5

DNA: TGTGCTAGTAGCCAAGGGGGCTCGGCGGGCGAGGAGTACTTC
CDR3: CASSQGGSAGEEYF
J: TRBJ2-7
D: TRBD1
size: NA
V: TRBV4-2

DNA: TGTGCCAGGAGAAAAGGGGAAGTCAATCAGTCCCAGCATTTC
CDR3: CARRKGEVNQSQHF
J: TRBJ1-5
D: NA
size: NA
V: TRBV28

DNA: TGTGCAAGCGGTCCCATCACGGGTGGAGTCACAGATACGCAGTATTTT
CDR3: CASGPITGGVTDTQYF
J: TRBJ2-3
D: NA
size: NA
V: TRBV6-6

DNA: TGTGTCAGCAGCCAAACTCCAAGCGGGGGGAAAGAGACCCAGAACTTC
CDR3: CVSSQTPSGGKETQNF
J: TRBJ2-5
D: TRBD2
size: NA
V: TRBV11-2

DNA: TGCGCCAGCAGCCAAGATTTAGGAAGAGGCCAAGAGACCCAGTACTTC
CDR3: CASSQDLGRGQETQYF
J: TRBJ2-5
D: NA
size: NA
V: TRBV4-2

DNA: TGTGCCAGCAGCTTTAGCCCCCTCGAGCAGTACTTC
CDR3: CASSFSPLEQYF
J: TRBJ2-7
D: NA
size: many
V: TRBV7-9

DNA: TGTGCCAACAGTGAGAACAAGGCGATCTCCTACGAGCAATACTTC
CDR3: CANSENKAISYEQYF
J: TRBJ2-7
D: NA
size: NA
V: TRBV2

DNA: TGTACCAGCAGCTTAGGCTCCGGGACCCGCTACGGGCAGTACTTC
CDR3: CTSSLGSGTRYGQYF
J: TRBJ2-7
D: NA
size: NA
V: TRBV11-3

DNA: TGTGCCAGCAGTCCCAGGATAGGGGTCACCGGGGAGCTGTCTTTT
CDR3: CASSPRIGVTGELSF
J: TRBJ2-2
D: NA
size: NA
V: TRBV5-6

DNA: TGTGCCATCAGTCATCCTTCAGGGGGCTATGGCTACACCTTC
CDR3: CAISHPSGGYGYTF
J: TRBJ1-2
D: TRBD1
size: few
V: TRBV6-5